This TCR beta chain was sequenced in a study of PD-L1 blockade in urothelial cancer. Turning to the study itself: Patients with male sex and bladder-origin urothelial cancer accounted for about 85% of the roughly 30 enrolled. Blood was subjected to analysis at 3 weeks (second dose) and 6 weeks following treatment start. The median number of T cells present in blood samples was about 130,000. The study's findings and limits: In blood sampled pretreatment, TCR clonality below the median predicted better survival.

Noted time point: peripheral blood 6 weeks after treatment start. A word on this clone: The antigen is not known.

The germline V gene encodes CDR1 SGHRS and CDR2 YFSETQ. The CDR3 contains 16 residues. The junction had 11 bases not matched to a gene; V was cut back by 4 bases and J by 7 bases. The data were produced by immunoSEQ multiplex PCR, yet TCRdb's version contains in-frame clones alone and is incomplete. The sample yields roughly 100,000 clones, approximately 87% seen once. The sequences come from PBMCs, collected around atezolizumab (anti-PD-L1) treatment. The TCR comes from a man aged 65-85 years with urothelial cancer. V gene TRBV5-1 combines with J gene TRBJ2-1, with TRBD2 identical over 10 bases. CDR3 amino acids: CASSIASGSGGNEQFF. The CDR3 nucleotides are TGCGCCAGCAGCATCGCTAGCGGGAGCGGAGGGAATGAGCAGTTCTTC.